The clone carrying this TCR beta chain was counted only a few times. The data derive from a study of cytomegalovirus exposure and HLA in healthy donors. The PCR contained 60 Vbeta and 13 Jbeta primers. The repertoire was sequenced with immunoSEQ multiplex PCR; TCRdb's copy has only in-frame clones and lacks some. The table shows about 150,000 clones, with 65% to 90% occurring only once. This CDR3 comprises 14 residues. The V end lost 0 bases, the J end lost 5 bases, and 11 bases lay between the germline ends. Germline V CDR1 and CDR2: SGDLS, YYNGEE. The genes are TRBV9 and TRBJ2-5; D perhaps matches TRBD1 (5 bases). The specimen was PBMCs. The TCR comes from a man aged 50-59 years in good health and CMV-seropositive. The CDR3 DNA sequence: TGTGCCAGCAGCGTAGGGGGCCGGTTGGAGACCCAGTACTTC. Protein: CASSVGGRLETQYF.